Included here is one T cell receptor (beta chain) sequence, with context. TCRdb keeps only in-frame clones here, not all; method: immunoSEQ multiplex PCR. The repertoire holds around 150,000 clones, with around 92% as singletons. These data originate in a study of blood T cell repertoires in COVID-19. Looking at the study overall: The United States, Italy and Spain were the sources of the acute and convalescent COVID-19 samples.

Looked up from germline, CDR1 is SQVTM and CDR2 is ANQGSEA. The V segment lost 2 bases and the J segment 7 bases; nucleotides outside the gene matches: 8. This CDR3 region has 14 residues. V gene TRBV29-1 combines with J gene TRBJ2-7, with TRBD2 identical over 10 bases. This receptor was obtained from a man aged 25-45 years with COVID-19, enrolled during active disease. The sequencing sample was made of peripheral blood. In DNA, the CDR3 is TGCAGCGTTGAATCTAGCGGGAGAACGGGTGAGCAGTACTTC. Translating it yields CSVESSGRTGEQYF.